A selection of T cell receptor beta chains follows, all from one sample in a study of post-analysis software for immune sequencing data. TCRdb re-derived calls from the PCR reads in MiXCR, one entry per CDR3 protein. The table lists roughly 580,000 distinct CDR3 sequences, about 44% of them singletons. Input material: blood. Receptor source: a girl under 18 with multiple sclerosis. Both conserved end residues are part of each CDR3. D genes are given only for firm matches. A clone size is listed for some rows: how often the clone was seen (once, few, many), or a class if it is expanded.

DNA	CDR3	D	length	J	size	V
TGTGCCAGCAGTTTTAGCGGGAGGGCCTATGAGCAGTTCTTC	CASSFSGRAYEQFF	TRBD2	14	TRBJ2-1	few	TRBV12-3/TRBV12-4
TGTGCCAGCAGCATTAGGACCGCTGCCTCCTACAATGAGCAGTTCTTC	CASSIRTAASYNEQFF	-	16	TRBJ2-1	-	TRBV5-5
TGTGCCAGCAGAGTGAACAGGAACACTGAAGCTTTCTTT	CASRVNRNTEAFF	-	13	TRBJ1-1	-	TRBV6-5
TGTGCCAGCAGTTTTCATCGGAATTCCTATAATACGCAGTATTTT	CASSFHRNSYNTQYF	-	15	TRBJ2-3	few	TRBV27
TGTGCCTGGAGTAGGGTAGTAAGGGGTCCGTTCTTC	CAWSRVVRGPFF	-	12	TRBJ2-1	few	TRBV30
TGTGCCAGCAGGGAGACTAGCACCTACAATGAGCAGTTCTTC	CASRETSTYNEQFF	TRBD2	14	TRBJ2-1	-	TRBV5-5
TGTGCCAGCAGAGATACAGGGAAAGGGGATCAGCCCCAGCATTTT	CASRDTGKGDQPQHF	-	15	TRBJ1-5	-	TRBV6-5
TGTGCCAGCAGCCCGTCGATAGGAGAGCAGTTCTTC	CASSPSIGEQFF	-	12	TRBJ2-1	-	TRBV7-2
TGTGCCAGCAGTTCTGGGGGTAACTATGGCTACACCTTC	CASSSGGNYGYTF	-	13	TRBJ1-2	-	TRBV12-3/TRBV12-4
TGCGCCAGCAGCTGGCCCAAGGGACACGGTGAGCAGTTCTTC	CASSWPKGHGEQFF	-	14	TRBJ2-1	-	TRBV5-1
TGTGCCAGCAGTGGATATATGGGGCAGGGACAGTCGACGGGGACCCAGTACTTC	CASSGYMGQGQSTGTQYF	TRBD1	18	TRBJ2-5	-	TRBV25-1
TGTGCCAGCAGCTTGGCAGAGGGCGACTATGGCTACACCTTC	CASSLAEGDYGYTF	-	14	TRBJ1-2	-	TRBV5-5
TGCGCCAGCAGCCCACTAGCGGGGGGGCAGTATTTT	CASSPLAGGQYF	TRBD2	12	TRBJ2-3	once	TRBV4-1
TGCGCTAGCAGCGGAAACCTAGCGGCCCTAGATACGCAGTATTTT	CASSGNLAALDTQYF	TRBD2	15	TRBJ2-3	-	TRBV5-1
TGTGCCAGCAGTCCCCTTATTTCAGATACGCAGTATTTT	CASSPLISDTQYF	-	13	TRBJ2-3	-	TRBV6-5
TGTGCCAGCAAGGGGACAGGGGGCGGCAATCAGCCCCAGCATTTT	CASKGTGGGNQPQHF	TRBD1	15	TRBJ1-5	few	TRBV12-3/TRBV12-4
TGTGCCAGCGCCTCGGTCATGACTGGGACTAATGAAAAACTGTTTTTT	CASASVMTGTNEKLFF	-	16	TRBJ1-4	few	TRBV6-1
TGTGCCAGCAGTTACTCGAAGACGGGCTGGGCCACTGAAGCTTTCTTT	CASSYSKTGWATEAFF	-	16	TRBJ1-1	-	TRBV6-5
TGTGCCAGCAGGCAGATTCGACGGTGGCCCGGCACAGATACGCAGTATTTT	CASRQIRRWPGTDTQYF	-	17	TRBJ2-3	-	TRBV11-2
TGTGCCAGCAGTCGGACAGGGACCCGGGAGACCCAGTACTTC	CASSRTGTRETQYF	TRBD1	14	TRBJ2-5	few	TRBV12-3/TRBV12-4
TGCAGTGCTACTAGAGGGGGTTCCTACGAGCAGTACTTC	CSATRGGSYEQYF	-	13	TRBJ2-7	few	TRBV20-1
TGTGCCACCCGACGGGAGAACGAGCAGTACTTC	CATRRENEQYF	-	11	TRBJ2-7	-	TRBV10-3
TGTGCCAGCAGTACCCAAGAGACCCAGTACTTC	CASSTQETQYF	-	11	TRBJ2-5	many	TRBV5-1
TGCGCCAGCAGCTTGACAGGGTGGGAGCAGTACTTC	CASSLTGWEQYF	-	12	TRBJ2-7	-	TRBV5-1
TGCAGCGTTGTCATTAGAGAACCGGGCGGGGAGCTGTTTTTT	CSVVIREPGGELFF	-	14	TRBJ2-2	-	TRBV29-1
TGTGCCAGCAGTTACGGGATTAGCTCCTACAATGAGCAGTTCTTC	CASSYGISSYNEQFF	-	15	TRBJ2-1	-	TRBV6-5
TGTGCCAGCAGCCAAGACGTTCGATTCTTTGAACAGGGGACAAACTACGAGCAGTACTTC	CASSQDVRFFEQGTNYEQYF	TRBD1	20	TRBJ2-7	-	TRBV4-2
TGCAGTGCTAGTAGTCCGAGCTCTGGGGCCAACGTCCTGACTTTC	CSASSPSSGANVLTF	-	15	TRBJ2-6	-	TRBV20-1
TGTGCCAGCAGCGCCTATTCTGGGGGCTACACCTTC	CASSAYSGGYTF	-	12	TRBJ1-2	-	TRBV7-2
TGTGCCAGCAGCTTCGAGACAGGGGGCGAAGAGACCCAGTACTTC	CASSFETGGEETQYF	TRBD1	15	TRBJ2-5	-	TRBV7-8
TGCGCCAGCAGCTTTTTCAGGATTGGAGAGACCCAGTACTTC	CASSFFRIGETQYF	-	14	TRBJ2-5	-	TRBV5-1
TGCAGTGCTAGAGTTTTTGGGGGGAGATCATACAATGAGCAGTTCTTC	CSARVFGGRSYNEQFF	-	16	TRBJ2-1	many	TRBV20-1
TGTGCCAGCAGTCCGGGACAGGGCTGGGGGAACACTGAAGCTTTCTTT	CASSPGQGWGNTEAFF	TRBD1	16	TRBJ1-1	few	TRBV6-5
TGCAGTGCGGACTATGGGACTAGCGGAGGCAATGAGCAGTTCTTC	CSADYGTSGGNEQFF	TRBD2	15	TRBJ2-1	-	TRBV20-1
TGCAGTGCGGATCCCCTACAGGGGGCCCAAGAGACCCAGTACTTC	CSADPLQGAQETQYF	TRBD1	15	TRBJ2-5	-	TRBV20-1
TGTGCCAGCAGCTTTGGAACAGGGCTGTACTTC	CASSFGTGLYF	-	11	TRBJ2-5	-	TRBV11-3
TGTGCCAGCAGTACTAGCGGGAGGGCCCCCGATACGCAGTATTTT	CASSTSGRAPDTQYF	TRBD2	15	TRBJ2-3	once	TRBV12-3/TRBV12-4
TGTGCCAGCAGCTTAAGGCGACAGGGGGACTACGAGCAGTACTTC	CASSLRRQGDYEQYF	TRBD1	15	TRBJ2-7	-	TRBV11-3
TGCAGCGTTGCAGTCAGGGGGCAGTCGAACACTGAAGCTTTCTTT	CSVAVRGQSNTEAFF	TRBD1	15	TRBJ1-1	few	TRBV29-1
TGTGCCAGCTCACCGGGACAGGGGGCTATGACTGAAGCTTTCTTT	CASSPGQGAMTEAFF	TRBD1	15	TRBJ1-1	-	TRBV18
TGTGCCAGCAGCTTGGGACAGGGGACCATTCAGTACTTC	CASSLGQGTIQYF	TRBD1	13	TRBJ2-4	-	TRBV7-9
TGCGCCAGCAGCTTGAACGGACAAAGCTCCTACAATGAGCAGTTCTTC	CASSLNGQSSYNEQFF	-	16	TRBJ2-1	-	TRBV5-1
TGCAGTGCTAGAGAGACAACCCGCGGTGAAAAACTGTTTTTT	CSARETTRGEKLFF	-	14	TRBJ1-4	-	TRBV20-1
TGCAGCATTTCTAGGGGTTACGAGCAGTACTTC	CSISRGYEQYF	-	11	TRBJ2-7	-	TRBV29-1
TGTGCCAGCAGCTTCGGGACACCCTATAGCAATCAGCCCCAGCATTTT	CASSFGTPYSNQPQHF	-	16	TRBJ1-5	-	TRBV5-5
TGTGCCAGCAGCATCGACAGGGCCCCCTACGAGCAGTACTTC	CASSIDRAPYEQYF	TRBD1	14	TRBJ2-7	-	TRBV7-9
TGTGCCAGCAGTTCCTCCGGGACGGATATCTATGGCTACACCTTC	CASSSSGTDIYGYTF	-	15	TRBJ1-2	-	TRBV12-3/TRBV12-4
TGCAGCGTTGAACTAGGGCTGACTGAAGCTTTCTTT	CSVELGLTEAFF	-	12	TRBJ1-1	-	TRBV29-1
TGTGCCACCAGTTCGGCAGATAAAAACATTCAGTACTTC	CATSSADKNIQYF	-	13	TRBJ2-4	-	TRBV24-1
TGCAGTGCTCTGACCGGAACCAGCTCCTACAATGAGCAGTTCTTC	CSALTGTSSYNEQFF	-	15	TRBJ2-1	-	TRBV20-1
TGTGCCAGCAGCCCCGACCGTATTAGCAATCAGCCCCAGCATTTT	CASSPDRISNQPQHF	-	15	TRBJ1-5	-	TRBV7-9
TGTGCCAGCAGCTCAGAAGCTAGTTACAGCTCCTACGAGCAGTACTTC	CASSSEASYSSYEQYF	-	16	TRBJ2-7	-	TRBV7-9
TGTGCCAGCAGTTACCATTGGGACACCAGCACAGATACGCAGTATTTT	CASSYHWDTSTDTQYF	-	16	TRBJ2-3	-	TRBV5-5
TGTGCCACCGGTGATTCAGGCCAAAAGAGTTACAATGAGCAGTTCTTC	CATGDSGQKSYNEQFF	-	16	TRBJ2-1	-	TRBV24-1
TGCGCCAGCAGGGGAGGACAGGGGGCGTTCGACGAGCAGTACTTC	CASRGGQGAFDEQYF	TRBD1	15	TRBJ2-7	few	TRBV5-1
TGTGCCAGCAGTTATCAACAGGCCAGCTATGGCTACACCTTC	CASSYQQASYGYTF	-	14	TRBJ1-2	-	TRBV12-3/TRBV12-4
TGTGCCAGCAGCGTGGACAGATTCTACGAGCAGTACTTC	CASSVDRFYEQYF	-	13	TRBJ2-7	-	TRBV5-6
TGCAGTGCTAGATTGGTGGGGGGGGCGCGTACAGATACGCAGTATTTT	CSARLVGGARTDTQYF	-	16	TRBJ2-3	-	TRBV20-1